This TCR beta chain appears in the sequencing data of a study of cytomegalovirus exposure and HLA in healthy donors. General study findings and limits: Later work showed greater clonal expansion in HLA-associated TCR beta chains than in equally common others. Some V segments could not be told apart, so they were left out, TRBV6-2 and TRBV6-3 among them.

Primers for the PCR totalled 60 Vbeta and 13 Jbeta. Generated by immunoSEQ multiplex PCR, the TCRdb table keeps only in-frame clones and is missing some. Of approximately 160,000 clones listed, 60% to 80% are singletons. This CDR3 comprises 15 residues. V lost 3 bases, J lost 2 bases, and 6 bases stayed unmatched. Per germline, CDR1 SNHLY and CDR2 FYNNEI. Concerning this clone itself: Its antigen is not known.

The sequencing input was PBMCs. The receptor was isolated from a young man in good health and CMV-seropositive. V gene TRBV2 combines with J gene TRBJ2-5; TRBD2 matches 7 bases. The CDR3 region is CASSDPGGGQETQYF. CDR3 DNA sequence: TGTGCCAGCAGTGATCCTGGGGGGGGGCAAGAGACCCAGTACTTC. The variable domain in full, with the rest retrieved from reference TRBV2 and TRBJ2-5, is EPEVTQTPSHQVTQMGQEVILRCVPISNHLYFYWYRQILGQKVEFLVSFYNNEISEKSEIFDDQFSVERPDGSNFTLKIRSTKLEDSAMYFCASSDPGGGQETQYFGPGTRLLVL.